The rows below give T cell receptor beta chains drawn from one sample of a study of OX40 agonist ivuxolimab in advanced cancers. Clones were read by immunoSEQ multiplex PCR, and TCRdb kept only the in-frame ones, dropping some. Seen here are about 99,000 clones, roughly 95% observed once, and the top ten hold roughly 2.1%. The sample in question was CD4+ or CD8+ T cells sorted from blood, obtained in a trial of the OX40 agonist ivuxolimab. Receptors originate from an adult with an advanced solid tumor such as melanoma, head and neck, liver or kidney cancer. Each CDR3 is given without its conserved first and last residue. D genes are given only for firm matches.

D	V	length	J	CDR3
TRBD2	TRBV6-6	13	TRBJ2-3	ASNDGLAYTDTQY
TRBD1	TRBV28	12	TRBJ2-5	ASSAGTGQETQY
.	TRBV6-5	11	TRBJ2-1	ASSSNAHNEQF
.	TRBV6-5	12	TRBJ2-7	ASRGTASSYEQY
.	TRBV2	17	TRBJ2-3	ASREKIGSQGGGTDTQY
.	TRBV30	10	TRBJ1-1	AWSVPQGEAF
.	TRBV5-5	13	TRBJ2-7	ASSLAQGGSYEQY
.	TRBV11-2	13	TRBJ1-5	ASSLGREGHQPQH
TRBD1	TRBV6-6	12	TRBJ1-1	ASSPGQMNTEAF
.	TRBV11-3	14	TRBJ2-3	ASSRRGGAGPDTQY
.	TRBV19	11	TRBJ2-1	ASSIDRNNEQF
.	TRBV6-1	11	TRBJ1-5	ASSETFGEPQH
.	TRBV4-1	11	TRBJ1-2	ASSQDGLYGYT
.	TRBV5-8	12	TRBJ2-7	ASSLDPNSYEQY
.	TRBV5-4	11	TRBJ2-2	ASSLEGTGELF
.	TRBV7-9	13	.	ASTNQGWETYEQY
TRBD2	TRBV7-3	16	TRBJ2-1	ASSSTTLLAGKINEQF
.	TRBV5-6	12	TRBJ2-7	ASSLAHGPYEQY
TRBD1	TRBV4-1	10	TRBJ2-7	ASSQDRGEQY
.	TRBV29-1	9	TRBJ1-5	SVEDRGVRH
.	TRBV4-1	13	TRBJ2-5	ASSQGVQLEETQY
TRBD1	TRBV27	12	TRBJ2-2	AARGQGNTGELF
TRBD1	TRBV5-1	17	TRBJ1-2	ASRGIQPGQELANYGYT
TRBD1	TRBV19	12	TRBJ1-5	ASTPQGAGQPQH
.	TRBV6-1	15	TRBJ2-6	ASSELTHSSGANVLT
.	TRBV28	14	TRBJ1-2	ASSTDLRGFNYGYT
TRBD2	TRBV27	11	TRBJ2-7	ASGTSGALEQY
.	TRBV13	13	TRBJ1-4	ASSYDRTANEKLF
.	TRBV7-9	11	TRBJ2-4	ASSSVNGGIQY
.	TRBV5-4	13	TRBJ1-1	ASSPRGGLDTEAF
.	TRBV19	9	TRBJ2-7	ASSSDYEQY
.	TRBV7-9	11	TRBJ2-5	ASSPADRETQY
TRBD2	TRBV4-2	16	TRBJ2-1	ASSQEKALAERYNEQF
.	TRBV20-1	8	TRBJ1-6	SRPNSPLH
.	TRBV27	13	TRBJ1-5	ASSLGGASNQPQH
.	TRBV5-6	14	TRBJ1-2	ASSLVRAGATYGYT
TRBD1	TRBV10-3	17	TRBJ2-5	AISEPPPRQGWDQETQY
.	TRBV6-5	13	TRBJ1-1	ASRPGMGGGTEAF
.	TRBV5-4	12	TRBJ2-2	ASSLPERTGELF
TRBD2	TRBV5-1	13	TRBJ2-7	ASSPRGREPYEQY
.	TRBV7-9	11	TRBJ1-5	ASSSVGNQPQH
.	TRBV4-1	11	TRBJ1-1	ATMGEGSSEAF
.	TRBV5-6	13	TRBJ1-4	ASSRAGITSEKLF
TRBD1	TRBV6-5	12	TRBJ2-7	ASSVTGEHYEQY
.	TRBV27	12	TRBJ1-1	ASSLAGEFTEAF
.	TRBV5-1	10	TRBJ1-1	ASSLTPTEAF
TRBD1	TRBV7-8	12	TRBJ2-3	ASSSGQGTDTQY
.	TRBV7-9	12	TRBJ1-2	ASSFSDHGDGYT
.	TRBV29-1	13	TRBJ2-3	SVWRLGENTDTQY
.	TRBV5-1	11	TRBJ1-2	ASSLEGSYGYT
.	TRBV29-1	9	TRBJ1-1	SVGQATEAF
TRBD2	TRBV6-4	12	TRBJ2-1	ASSAGGGYNEQF